A few counts support the clone carrying this T cell receptor (beta chain). The antigen is unknown. The source of the sample is a study of response to subunit inactivated influenza vaccine. The study's findings and limits: New T cells are recruited in small numbers by each seasonal influenza vaccination, according to the authors' suggestion.

From the RT-PCR reads, TCRdb called clonotypes with MiXCR, one entry per CDR3 protein. Counted here are 300,000 to 350,000 distinct CDR3 sequences, 21% occurring once; the ten biggest clones make up approximately 10%. Sequenced material: PBMCs from blood, taken around 22 months after vaccination. This TCR derives from a man aged 45 to 70 who received an inactivated influenza vaccine.

The CDR3 coding sequence is TGTGCCAGCAGTGAATATTCACAGGGCGGCTCACCCCTCCACTTT. Translated: CASSEYSQGGSPLHF. This chain connects TRBV25-1 to TRBJ1-6; tentative D call: TRBD1 (6 bases). CDR3 length: 15 amino acids. The germline V and J ends were trimmed by 0 bases and 10 bases, with 13 bases remaining between them. CDR1 and CDR2 (germline): MGHDK, SYGVNS.